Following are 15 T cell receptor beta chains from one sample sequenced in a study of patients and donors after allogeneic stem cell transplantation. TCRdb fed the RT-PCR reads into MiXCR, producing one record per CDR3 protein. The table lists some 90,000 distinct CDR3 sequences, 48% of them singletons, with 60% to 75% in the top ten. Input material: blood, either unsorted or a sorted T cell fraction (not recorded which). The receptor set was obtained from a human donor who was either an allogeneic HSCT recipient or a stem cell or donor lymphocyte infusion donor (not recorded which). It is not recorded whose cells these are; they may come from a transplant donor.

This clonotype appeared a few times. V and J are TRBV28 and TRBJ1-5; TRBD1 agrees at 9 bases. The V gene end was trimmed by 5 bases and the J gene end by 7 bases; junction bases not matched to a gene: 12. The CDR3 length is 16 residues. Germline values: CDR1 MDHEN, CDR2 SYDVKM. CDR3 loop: CASSQHGQGTRQPQHF. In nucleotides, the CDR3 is TGTGCCAGCAGTCAGCACGGACAGGGGACCAGGCAGCCCCAGCATTTT.

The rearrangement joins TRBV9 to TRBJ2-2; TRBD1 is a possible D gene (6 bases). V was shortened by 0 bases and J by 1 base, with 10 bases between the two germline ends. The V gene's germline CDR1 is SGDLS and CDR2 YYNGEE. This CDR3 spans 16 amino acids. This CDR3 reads CASSVEVRGNTGELFF. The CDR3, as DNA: TGTGCCAGCAGCGTAGAGGTCAGGGGGAACACCGGGGAGCTGTTTTTT.

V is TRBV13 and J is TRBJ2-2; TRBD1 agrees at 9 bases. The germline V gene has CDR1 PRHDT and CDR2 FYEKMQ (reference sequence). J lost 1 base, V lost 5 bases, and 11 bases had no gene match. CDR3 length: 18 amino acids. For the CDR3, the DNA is TGTGCCAGCAGCCTACCCCGAAACAGGGGGCTGAACACCGGGGAGCTGTTTTTT. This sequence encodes CASSLPRNRGLNTGELFF. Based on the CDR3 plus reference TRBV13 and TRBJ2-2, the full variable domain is AAGVIQSPRHLIKEKRETATLKCYPIPRHDTVYWYQQGPGQDPQFLISFYEKMQSDKGSIPDRFSAQQFSDYHSELNMSSLELGDSALYFCASSLPRNRGLNTGELFFGEGSRLTVL.

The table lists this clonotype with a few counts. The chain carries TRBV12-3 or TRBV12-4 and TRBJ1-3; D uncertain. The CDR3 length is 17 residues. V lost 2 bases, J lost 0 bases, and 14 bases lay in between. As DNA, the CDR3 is TGTGCCAGCAGTTTACTAAGCAACCGTGGCTCTGGAAACACCATATATTTT. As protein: CASSLLSNRGSGNTIYF.

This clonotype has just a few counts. The CDR3 DNA sequence: TGTGCCAGCAGTTTAGGCCGTCTTCAAGAGACCCAGTACTTC. Its protein product is CASSLGRLQETQYF. The chain employs TRBV27 and TRBJ2-5; D is undetermined. V was clipped by 2 bases and J by 2 bases, with 9 bases between them. Germline V gives CDR1 MNHEY, CDR2 SMNVEV (reference sequence). The CDR3 has 14 amino acids.

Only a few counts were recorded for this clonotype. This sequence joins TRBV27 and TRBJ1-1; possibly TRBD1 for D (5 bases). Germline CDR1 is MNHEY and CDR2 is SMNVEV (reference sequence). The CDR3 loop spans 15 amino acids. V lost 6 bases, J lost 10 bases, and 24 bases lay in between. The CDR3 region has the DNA TGTGCCAGCAGGAGTTTGGATCTCAGGGTGATTGGAGCTTTCTTT. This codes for CASRSLDLRVIGAFF.

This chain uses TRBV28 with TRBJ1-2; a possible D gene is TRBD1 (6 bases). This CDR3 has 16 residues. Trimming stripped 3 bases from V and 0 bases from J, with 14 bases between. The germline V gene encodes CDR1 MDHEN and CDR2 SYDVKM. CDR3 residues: CASSFGQKLTNYGYTF. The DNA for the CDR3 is TGTGCCAGCAGTTTTGGACAGAAACTTACTAACTATGGCTACACCTTC.

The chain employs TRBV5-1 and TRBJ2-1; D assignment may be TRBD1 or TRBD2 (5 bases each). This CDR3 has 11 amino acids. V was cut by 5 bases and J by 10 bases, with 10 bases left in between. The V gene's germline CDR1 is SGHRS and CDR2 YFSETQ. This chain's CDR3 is CASRGELEQFF. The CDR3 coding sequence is TGCGCCAGCAGGGGGGAGTTGGAGCAGTTCTTC.

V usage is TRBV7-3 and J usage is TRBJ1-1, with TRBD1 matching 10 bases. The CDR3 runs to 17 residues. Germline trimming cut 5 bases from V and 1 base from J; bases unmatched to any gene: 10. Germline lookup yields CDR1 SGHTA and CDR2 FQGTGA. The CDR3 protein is CASSAGTGTGANTEAFF. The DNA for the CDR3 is TGTGCCAGCAGCGCCGGGACCGGGACAGGGGCGAACACTGAAGCTTTCTTT. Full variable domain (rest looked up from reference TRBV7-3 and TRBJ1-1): GAGVSQTPSNKVTEKGKYVELRCDPISGHTALYWYRQSLGQGPEFLIYFQGTGAADDSGLPNDRFFAVRPEGSVSTLKIQRTERGDSAVYLCASSAGTGTGANTEAFFGQGTRLTVV.

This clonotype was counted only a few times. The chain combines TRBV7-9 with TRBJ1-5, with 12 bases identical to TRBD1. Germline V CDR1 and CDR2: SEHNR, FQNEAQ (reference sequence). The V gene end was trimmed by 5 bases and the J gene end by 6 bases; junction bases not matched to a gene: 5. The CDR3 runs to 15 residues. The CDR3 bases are TGTGCCAGCAGCCAGGGACAGGGGGCCGGTCAGCCCCAGCATTTT. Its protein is CASSQGQGAGQPQHF.

As DNA, the CDR3 is TGTGCCAGTCGGTCTTTAGGGGGCGTCTATGGCTACACCTTC. It codes for CASRSLGGVYGYTF. This chain joins TRBV19 and TRBJ1-2; TRBD1 matches at 7 bases. Germline CDR1 and CDR2: LNHDA and SQIVND (reference sequence). The junction had 10 bases not matched to a gene; V was cut back by 8 bases and J by 4 bases. The CDR3 is 14 residues long.

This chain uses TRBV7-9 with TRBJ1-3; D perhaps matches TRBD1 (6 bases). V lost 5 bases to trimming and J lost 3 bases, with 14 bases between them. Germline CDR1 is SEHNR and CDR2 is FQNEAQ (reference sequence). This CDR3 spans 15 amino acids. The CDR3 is CASSHTGMDGNTIYF. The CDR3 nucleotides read TGTGCCAGCAGCCACACAGGGATGGATGGAAACACCATATATTTT.

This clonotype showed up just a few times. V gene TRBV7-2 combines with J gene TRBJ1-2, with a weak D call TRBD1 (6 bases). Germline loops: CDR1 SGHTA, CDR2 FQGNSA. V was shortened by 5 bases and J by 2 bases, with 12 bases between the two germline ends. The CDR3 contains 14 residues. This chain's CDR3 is CASSPWQGNYGYTF. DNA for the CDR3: TGTGCCAGCAGCCCCTGGCAGGGGAACTATGGCTACACCTTC.

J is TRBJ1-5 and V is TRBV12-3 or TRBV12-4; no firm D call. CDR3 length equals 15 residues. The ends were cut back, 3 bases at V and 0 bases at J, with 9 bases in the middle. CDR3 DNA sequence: TGTGCCAGCAGTTTCGGGGAGTATAGCAATCAGCCCCAGCATTTT. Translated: CASSFGEYSNQPQHF.

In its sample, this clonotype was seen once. CDR3 in amino acids: CASSLVPRGGTPLHF. In DNA form, the CDR3 reads TGTGCCAGCAGCTTAGTGCCCAGGGGAGGGACACCCCTCCACTTT. This rearrangement joins TRBV7-6 to TRBJ1-6, with D possibly TRBD1 on 6 matching bases. Germline CDR1 reads SGHVS; CDR2 reads FNYEAQ. The V gene lost 1 base and the J gene lost 11 bases, with 15 bases spanning the gap. The CDR3 runs 15 residues.